This section outlines one T cell receptor (beta chain) sequence together with its context. The target antigen is unknown. Germline V gene sequence: CDR1 SQVTM, CDR2 ANQGSEA. This CDR3 is 11 amino acids long. V shed 6 bases, J shed 6 bases, and the junction held 4 bases outside the gene matches. This sample was included in a study of lymphopenia after photon versus proton radiotherapy. Findings and caveats of the study: Under photons, naive T cells and diversity fell while effector/memory populations rose. After lymphocyte nadir, photon-treated repertoires showed oligoclonal expansion, especially CD8+ Temra. Only patients who died were analyzed for survival; proton advantage is unproven.

This table comes from immunoSEQ multiplex PCR, and its TCRdb copy is limited to in-frame clones, with some not included. The table shows approximately 80,000 clones, with more than 70% occurring only once. Material: peripheral blood, obtained from a patient treated with proton-based radiotherapy. J is TRBJ2-7 and V is TRBV29-1; 8 bases agree with TRBD2. This clonotype originated in a man aged 55 to 70 with pancreatic cancer. CDR3 DNA: TGCAGCGTCATCAGCGGGGGCGAGCAGTACTTC. Translated, it gives CSVISGGEQYF.